The next 10 T cell receptor beta chains were all read from a single sample in a study of shared clonotypes between healthy human individuals. Method: immunoSEQ multiplex PCR; TCRdb's copy keeps in-frame clones and lacks some. The sample gives 2,500,000 or so clones, just over 90% of which show up once; around 0.15% is in the top ten. Sequenced: naive CD4+ T cells sorted from blood. Stated subset: CD45RA+ positively selected. Receptor source: a man younger than 35 in good health.

The rearrangement links TRBV5-1 to TRBJ2-7, with TRBD1 as a possible D gene (6 bases). V lost 0 bases to trimming and J lost 5 bases, with 15 bases between them. CDR3 length: 15 residues. The germline V gene has CDR1 SGHRS and CDR2 YFSETQ. CDR3 in amino acids: CASSLDTAGADEQYF. The CDR3 DNA reads TGCGCCAGCAGCTTGGACACCGCAGGGGCGGACGAGCAGTACTTC.

V usage is TRBV7-2 and J usage is TRBJ2-3, with D tentatively TRBD1 or TRBD2 (5 bases each). CDR3 length: 15 residues. Per the germline V gene, CDR1 is SGHTA and CDR2 is FQGNSA. The V end lost 1 base, the J end lost 4 bases, and 12 bases lay between the germline ends. Written as DNA, the CDR3 is TGTGCCAGCAGCTTAGATCTCCAGGGAGCAGATACGCAGTATTTT. Encoded protein: CASSLDLQGADTQYF.

The chain combines TRBV6-4 with TRBJ2-3, with no clear D. The CDR3 runs to 15 residues. The V end was cut by 4 bases, the J end by 0 bases, with 11 bases between. Germline CDR1 is MRHNA and CDR2 is SNTAGT. CDR3 nucleotides: TGTGCCAGCAGTGTCCAACATAGTAGCACAGATACGCAGTATTTT. This codes for CASSVQHSSTDTQYF.

Worth noting for this clone: The same CDR3 also results from other DNA sequences found in this sample. The V gene is TRBV11-2, the J gene TRBJ2-5; 12 bases fit TRBD2. Germline CDR1 reads SGHAT; CDR2 reads FQNNGV. With 3 bases clipped from V and 2 bases from J, the junction kept 4 bases outside the gene matches. The CDR3 has 16 amino acids. The CDR3 region is CASSLSTSGGQETQYF. The DNA of the CDR3 is TGTGCCAGCAGCTTGTCGACTAGCGGGGGACAAGAGACCCAGTACTTC.

This chain connects TRBV11-2 to TRBJ2-7; maybe TRBD1 (5 bases). The CDR3 consists of 13 residues. Germline values: CDR1 SGHAT, CDR2 FQNNGV. V was trimmed by 3 bases and J by 5 bases, leaving 11 bases between them. This CDR3 is CASSFRPGNEQYF. CDR3 bases: TGTGCCAGCAGCTTTCGGCCAGGGAACGAGCAGTACTTC.

This clone was recorded only once. The chain is built from TRBV5-1 and TRBJ1-4; D perhaps matches TRBD1 (5 bases). The length of the CDR3 is 13 residues. Germline CDR1 reads SGHRS; CDR2 reads YFSETQ. V was pared by 2 bases and J by 10 bases, with 12 bases between. CDR3 loop: CASSFDGGGKLFF. In DNA form, the CDR3 reads TGCGCCAGCAGCTTTGATGGGGGTGGAAAACTGTTTTTT.

The chain is built from TRBV30 and TRBJ2-6; 9 positions match TRBD1. The CDR3 runs to 17 residues. Trimming at V came to 3 bases and at J to 2 bases, leaving 8 bases not matched to a gene. Germline CDR1 reads GTSNPN; CDR2 reads SVGIG (reference sequence). CDR3 region: CAWSVSRTGAGANVLTF. DNA for the CDR3: TGTGCCTGGAGCGTTTCTAGGACAGGGGCTGGGGCCAACGTCCTGACTTTC.

DNA of the CDR3: TGTGCCAGCAGTCGTGGGACAGGGGAGCCGCATATTTATGGCTACACCTTC. It encodes CASSRGTGEPHIYGYTF. The rearrangement uses TRBV7-9 and TRBJ1-2; 10 bases fit TRBD1. J lost 5 bases, V lost 6 bases, and 15 bases had no gene match. Germline lookup yields CDR1 SEHNR and CDR2 FQNEAQ (reference sequence). This CDR3 comprises 17 residues.

J is TRBJ2-2 and V is TRBV6-6; 12 bases line up with TRBD2. V dropped 5 bases and J dropped 4; count of bases not matched to a gene: 2. The length of the CDR3 is 15 residues. Germline-derived CDR1 and CDR2 are MNHNY and SVGAGI (reference sequence). The CDR3 here is CASSKGLAGTGELFF. DNA of the CDR3: TGTGCCAGCAGTAAGGGACTAGCGGGCACCGGGGAGCTGTTTTTT.

The table lists this clone with a count of one. The rearrangement uses TRBV11-2 and TRBJ1-1, with D possibly TRBD1 on 5 matching bases. Per the germline V gene, CDR1 is SGHAT and CDR2 is FQNNGV. Trimming left V 5 bases short and J 1 base short, with 17 bases between. CDR3 length: 16 amino acids. CDR3 in DNA: TGTGCCAGCAGCGTCCGGGACGCAAGTAGGAACACTGAAGCTTTCTTT. Its translation: CASSVRDASRNTEAFF.